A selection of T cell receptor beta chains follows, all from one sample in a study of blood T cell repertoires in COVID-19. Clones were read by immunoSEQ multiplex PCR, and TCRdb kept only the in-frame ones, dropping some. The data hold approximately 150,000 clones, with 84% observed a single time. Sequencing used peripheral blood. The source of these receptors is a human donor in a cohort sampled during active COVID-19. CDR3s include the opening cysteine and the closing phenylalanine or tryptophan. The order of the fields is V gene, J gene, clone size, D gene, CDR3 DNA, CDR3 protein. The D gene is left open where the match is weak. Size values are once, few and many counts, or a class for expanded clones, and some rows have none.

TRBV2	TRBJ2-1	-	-	TGTGCCAGCAGTTTTAGCGGCTACAATGAGCAGTTCTTC	CASSFSGYNEQFF
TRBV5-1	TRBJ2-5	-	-	TGCGCCAGCAGCTTCACCGACAGGACCAAAGAGACCCAGTACTTC	CASSFTDRTKETQYF
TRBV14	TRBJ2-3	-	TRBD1	TGTGCCAGCACCGTACAGGGGGGCTCAGATACGCAGTATTTT	CASTVQGGSDTQYF
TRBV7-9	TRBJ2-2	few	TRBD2	TGTGCCAGCAGCTTACGGGGGGACTTGACCGGGGAGCTGTTTTTT	CASSLRGDLTGELFF
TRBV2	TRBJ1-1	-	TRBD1	TGTGCCAGCAGTTTTCGACAGGGGCCGAACACTGAAGCTTTCTTT	CASSFRQGPNTEAFF
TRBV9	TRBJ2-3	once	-	TGTGCCAGCAGCGAGACGGAAGCAGGTACGCAGTATTTT	CASSETEAGTQYF
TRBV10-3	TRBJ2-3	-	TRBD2	TGTGCCATCAGTGACCCCTACCGGACTAGCGGGTGGGACGATACGCAGTATTTT	CAISDPYRTSGWDDTQYF
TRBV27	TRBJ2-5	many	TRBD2	TGTGCCAGCAGTTCGTGGGGACTAGGGGAGACCCAGTACTTC	CASSSWGLGETQYF
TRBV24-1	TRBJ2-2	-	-	TGTGCCACCAGAACTCGATCAGGGACCGGGGAGCTGTTTTTT	CATRTRSGTGELFF
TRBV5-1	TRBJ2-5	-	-	TGCGCCAGCAGCTCGCGTACTACCCCTCTTCGACGGGAGACCCAGTACTTC	CASSSRTTPLRRETQYF
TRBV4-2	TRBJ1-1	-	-	TGTGCCAGCAAAATGTCGAGGTTCGATGAAGCTTTCTTT	CASKMSRFDEAFF
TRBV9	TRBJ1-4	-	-	TGTGCCAGCAACCTACAGGGCGGCGATAATGAAAAACTGTTTTTT	CASNLQGGDNEKLFF
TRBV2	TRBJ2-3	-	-	TGTGCCAGCAGCGACGTCCTCCTAGGCACAGATACGCAGTATTTT	CASSDVLLGTDTQYF
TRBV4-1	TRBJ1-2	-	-	TGCGCCAGCAGCCAAGTGGGTAACCCAGGGGAGCCTGGCTACACCTTC	CASSQVGNPGEPGYTF
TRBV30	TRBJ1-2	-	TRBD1	TGTGCCTGGAGTAGGGACAGGGCTGTATCCACCTTC	CAWSRDRAVSTF
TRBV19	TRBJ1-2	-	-	TGTGCCAGTAGCCCGACTGTTTCCTATGGCTACACCTTC	CASSPTVSYGYTF
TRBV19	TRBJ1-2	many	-	TGTGCCAGTAGTATAGATCGTGGGGCGAGGGGCTACACCTTC	CASSIDRGARGYTF
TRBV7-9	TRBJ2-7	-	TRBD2	TGTGCCAGCAGCTTAGGGGATAGCGGGGTACACTACGAGCAGTACTTC	CASSLGDSGVHYEQYF
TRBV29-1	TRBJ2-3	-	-	TGCAGCGTTGTGGGGGCGATGGGGCTGGATACGCAGTATTTT	CSVVGAMGLDTQYF
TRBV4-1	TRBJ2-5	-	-	TGCGCCAGCAGCCAATACGGCGGAGAGACCCAGTACTTC	CASSQYGGETQYF
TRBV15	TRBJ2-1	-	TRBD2	TGTGCCACCAGCAGAGAGGCTAGCGGTTACAATGAGCAGTTCTTC	CATSREASGYNEQFF
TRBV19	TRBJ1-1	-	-	TGTGCCAGTAGTATAAAAGTAGGGGGCACTGAAGCTTTCTTT	CASSIKVGGTEAFF
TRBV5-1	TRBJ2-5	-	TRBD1	TGCGCCAGCAGCAGTGGTGGGACAGGGGGCGCGGAGACCCAGTACTTC	CASSSGGTGGAETQYF
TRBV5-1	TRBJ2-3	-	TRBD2	TGCGCCAGCAGCTTGGGACTAGCGACAGATACGCAGTATTTT	CASSLGLATDTQYF
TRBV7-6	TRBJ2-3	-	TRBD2	TGTGCCAGCAGCCGACGACTAGCGGGCGGAAACACAGATACGCAGTATTTT	CASSRRLAGGNTDTQYF
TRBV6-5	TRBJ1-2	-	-	TGTGCCAGCAGCTTAACCCTGGCCTCTAACTATGGCTACACCTTC	CASSLTLASNYGYTF
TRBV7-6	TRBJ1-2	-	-	TGTGCCAGCAGCCCCCCTCTAGGTGGCTACACCTTC	CASSPPLGGYTF
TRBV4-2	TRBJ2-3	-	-	TGTGCCAGCAGCCAAGGAGCTAGCGCTTACACAGATACGCAGTATTTT	CASSQGASAYTDTQYF
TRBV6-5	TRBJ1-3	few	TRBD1	TGTGCCAGTAGGGACAGGGGGTCTGGAAACACCATATATTTT	CASRDRGSGNTIYF
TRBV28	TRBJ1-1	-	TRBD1	TGTGCCAGCAACCCGACAGGGCATGATGCTGAAGCTTTCTTT	CASNPTGHDAEAFF
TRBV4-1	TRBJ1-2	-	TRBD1	TGCGCCAGCAGCCAAGGGCTGGGGACAGACTATGGCTACACCTTC	CASSQGLGTDYGYTF
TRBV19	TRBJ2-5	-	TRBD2	TGTGCCAGTAGTATTTGGCCGCGGGAGGGTGGGACCCAGTACTTC	CASSIWPREGGTQYF
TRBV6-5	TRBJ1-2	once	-	TGTGCCAGCATTCGAGAACCGGACAGCCAACATGGCTACACCTTC	CASIREPDSQHGYTF
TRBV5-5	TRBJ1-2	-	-	TGTGCCAGCAGCTTGGAGGGGAGGAGTGGCTACACCTTC	CASSLEGRSGYTF
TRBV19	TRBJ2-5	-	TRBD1	TGTGCCAGTAGTACGACAGGGGGCGTCGAGGAGACCCAGTACTTC	CASSTTGGVEETQYF
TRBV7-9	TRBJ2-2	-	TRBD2	TGTGCCAGCAGCGGGACTAGCGGGGGGAACACCGGGGAGCTGTTTTTT	CASSGTSGGNTGELFF
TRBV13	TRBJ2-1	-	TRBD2	TGTGCCAGCAGCTCTTACACGGGGGGGCCCTACAATGAGCAGTTCTTC	CASSSYTGGPYNEQFF
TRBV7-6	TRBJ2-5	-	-	TGTGCCAGCAGCTTAGGACAGGATTGGGAGACCCAGTACTTC	CASSLGQDWETQYF
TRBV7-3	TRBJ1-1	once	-	TGTGCCAGCAGCCCCGGGGGTGGGGTCACTGAAGCTTTCTTT	CASSPGGGVTEAFF
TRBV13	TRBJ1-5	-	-	TGTGCCAGCAGCTTAGCAAATCAGCCCCAGCATTTT	CASSLANQPQHF
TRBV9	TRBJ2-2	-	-	TGTGCCAGCAGGTGGAGCGACAGCGACACCGGGGAGCTGTTTTTT	CASRWSDSDTGELFF
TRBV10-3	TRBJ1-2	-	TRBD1	TGTGCCATACGAAGGACAGGGGGTAACTATGGCTACACCTTC	CAIRRTGGNYGYTF
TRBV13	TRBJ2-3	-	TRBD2	TGTGCCAGCAGCCTCGTCCGTAGCGGGAGGAGGGATACGCAGTATTTT	CASSLVRSGRRDTQYF
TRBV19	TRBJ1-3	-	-	TGTGCCAGTAGTATATTATCAGATGCTGGCAACACCATATATTTT	CASSILSDAGNTIYF
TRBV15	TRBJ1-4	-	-	TGTGCCACCAGCAGACAGGGGCCAACTAATGAAAAACTGTTTTTT	CATSRQGPTNEKLFF
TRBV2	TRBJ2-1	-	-	TGTGCCAGCAGTGAATTTGCGGGGGCCTACTCCTACAATGAGCAGTTCTTC	CASSEFAGAYSYNEQFF
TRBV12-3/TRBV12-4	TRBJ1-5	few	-	TGTGCCAGCAGGCTCAGGGAAAATCAGCCCCAGCATTTT	CASRLRENQPQHF
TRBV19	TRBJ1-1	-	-	TGTGCCAGTAGTATAGGATCCAGGGAAGCAAAAGCTTTCTTT	CASSIGSREAKAFF
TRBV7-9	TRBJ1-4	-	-	TGTGCCAGCAGCGGGCAGGGTTCCCTTAATGAAAAACTGTTTTTT	CASSGQGSLNEKLFF